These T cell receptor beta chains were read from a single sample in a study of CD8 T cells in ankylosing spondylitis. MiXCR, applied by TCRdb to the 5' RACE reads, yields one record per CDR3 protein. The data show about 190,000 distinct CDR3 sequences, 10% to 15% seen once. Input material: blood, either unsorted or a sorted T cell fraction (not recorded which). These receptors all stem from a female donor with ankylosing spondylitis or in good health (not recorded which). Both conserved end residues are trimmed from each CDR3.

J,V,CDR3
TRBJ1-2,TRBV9,ASSVAREPGPAYSGYT
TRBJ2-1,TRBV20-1,SARYGRGGGYNEQF
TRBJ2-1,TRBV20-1,SARSSGRTDEQF
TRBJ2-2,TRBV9,ASSVEVTGGTGELF
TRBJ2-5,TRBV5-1,ASTEQGTETQY
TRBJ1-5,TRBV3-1,ASSQDTGIGNQPQH
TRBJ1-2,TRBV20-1,SVTDRVSGYT
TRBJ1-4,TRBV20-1,SARATAPGEKLF
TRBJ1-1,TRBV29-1,SVGQGRTEAF
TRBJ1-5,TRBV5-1,ASPGNQPQH
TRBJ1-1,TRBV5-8,ASIAPLTGTGGTEAF
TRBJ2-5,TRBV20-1,SARDLEAAGETQY